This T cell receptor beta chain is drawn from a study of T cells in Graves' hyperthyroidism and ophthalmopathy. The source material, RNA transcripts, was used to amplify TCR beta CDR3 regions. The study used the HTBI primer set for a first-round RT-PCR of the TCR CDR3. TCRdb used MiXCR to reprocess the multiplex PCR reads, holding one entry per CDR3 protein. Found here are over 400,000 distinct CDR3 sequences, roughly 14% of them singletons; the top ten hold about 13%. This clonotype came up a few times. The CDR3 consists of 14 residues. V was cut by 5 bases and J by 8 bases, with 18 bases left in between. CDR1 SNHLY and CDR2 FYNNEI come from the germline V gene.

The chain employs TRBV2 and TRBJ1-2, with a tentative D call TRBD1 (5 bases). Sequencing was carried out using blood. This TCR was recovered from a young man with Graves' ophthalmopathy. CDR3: CASSISRDRYGYTF. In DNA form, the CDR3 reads TGTGCCAGCAGTATCTCCCGGGACCGGTACGGCTACACCTTC. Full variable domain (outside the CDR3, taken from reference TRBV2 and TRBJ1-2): EPEVTQTPSHQVTQMGQEVILRCVPISNHLYFYWYRQILGQKVEFLVSFYNNEISEKSEIFDDQFSVERPDGSNFTLKIRSTKLEDSAMYFCASSISRDRYGYTFGSGTRLTVV.